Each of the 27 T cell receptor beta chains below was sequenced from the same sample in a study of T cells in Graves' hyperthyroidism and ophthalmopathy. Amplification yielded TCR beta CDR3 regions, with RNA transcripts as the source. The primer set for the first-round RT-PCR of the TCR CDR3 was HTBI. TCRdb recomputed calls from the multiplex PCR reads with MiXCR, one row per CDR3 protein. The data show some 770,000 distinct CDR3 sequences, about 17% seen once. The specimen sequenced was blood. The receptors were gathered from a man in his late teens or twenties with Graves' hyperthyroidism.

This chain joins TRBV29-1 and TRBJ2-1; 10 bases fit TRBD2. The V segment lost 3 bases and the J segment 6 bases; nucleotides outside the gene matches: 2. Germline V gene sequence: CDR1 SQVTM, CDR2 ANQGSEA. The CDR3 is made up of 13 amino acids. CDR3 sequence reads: CSVDGLAANEQFF. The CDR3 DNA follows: TGCAGCGTTGACGGACTAGCGGCCAATGAGCAGTTCTTC.

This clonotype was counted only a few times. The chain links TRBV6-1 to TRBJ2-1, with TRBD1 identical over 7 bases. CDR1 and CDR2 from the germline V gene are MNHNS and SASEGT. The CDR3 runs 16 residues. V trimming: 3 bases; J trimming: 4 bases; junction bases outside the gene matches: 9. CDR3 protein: CASSDAPGQTYNEQFF. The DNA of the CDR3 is TGTGCCAGCAGTGATGCTCCGGGACAGACATACAATGAGCAGTTCTTC.

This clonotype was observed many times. In DNA, the CDR3 is TGTGCCAGCAGCCTTTCATTGGGAGGGGGGCGAGCTTTCTTT. It yields the protein CASSLSLGGGRAFF. The genes are TRBV12-3 or TRBV12-4 and TRBJ1-1; D is possibly TRBD1 (6 bases). The V end lost 6 bases, the J end lost 10 bases, and 21 bases lay between the germline ends. CDR3 length: 14 residues.

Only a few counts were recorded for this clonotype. CDR3 DNA sequence: TGTGCCAGCAGTTCCCGGACAGGGCCCCACGAGCAGTACTTC. It encodes CASSSRTGPHEQYF. V usage is TRBV6-2 or TRBV6-3 and J usage is TRBJ2-7; 8 bases are shared with TRBD1. CDR3 length: 14 residues. The germline gives CDR1 MNHEY, CDR2 SVGEGT. V shed 4 bases and J 5 bases; nucleotides not matched to a gene: 7.

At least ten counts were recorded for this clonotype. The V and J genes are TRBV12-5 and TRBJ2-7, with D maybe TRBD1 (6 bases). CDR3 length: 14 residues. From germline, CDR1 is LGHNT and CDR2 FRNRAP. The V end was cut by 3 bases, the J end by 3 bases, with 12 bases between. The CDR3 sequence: CASGFGTGNYEQYF. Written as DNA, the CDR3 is TGTGCTAGTGGTTTCGGTACAGGGAACTACGAGCAGTACTTC. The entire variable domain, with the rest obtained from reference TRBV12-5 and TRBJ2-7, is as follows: DARVTQTPRHKVTEMGQEVTMRCQPILGHNTVFWYRQTMMQGLELLAYFRNRAPLDDSGMPKDRFSAEMPDATLATLKIQPSEPRDSAVYFCASGFGTGNYEQYFGPGTRLTVT.

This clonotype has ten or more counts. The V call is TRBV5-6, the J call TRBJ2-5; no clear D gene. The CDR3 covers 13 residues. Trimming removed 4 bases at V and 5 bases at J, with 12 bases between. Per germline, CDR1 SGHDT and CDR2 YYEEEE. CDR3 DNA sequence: TGTGCCAGCAGCCCGGTCTTGACGGAGACCCAGTACTTC. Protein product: CASSPVLTETQYF. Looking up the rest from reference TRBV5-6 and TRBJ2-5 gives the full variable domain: DAGVTQSPTHLIKTRGQQVTLRCSPKSGHDTVSWYQQALGQGPQFIFQYYEEEERQRGNFPDRFSGHQFPNYSSELNVNALLLGDSALYLCASSPVLTETQYFGPGTRLLVL.

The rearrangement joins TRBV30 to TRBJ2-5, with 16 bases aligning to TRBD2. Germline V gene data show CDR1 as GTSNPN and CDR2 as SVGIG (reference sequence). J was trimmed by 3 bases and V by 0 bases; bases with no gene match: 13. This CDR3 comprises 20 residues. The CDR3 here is CAWSVELGTSGRAREETQYF. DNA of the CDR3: TGTGCCTGGAGTGTAGAGTTAGGGACTAGCGGGAGGGCCAGGGAAGAGACCCAGTACTTC.

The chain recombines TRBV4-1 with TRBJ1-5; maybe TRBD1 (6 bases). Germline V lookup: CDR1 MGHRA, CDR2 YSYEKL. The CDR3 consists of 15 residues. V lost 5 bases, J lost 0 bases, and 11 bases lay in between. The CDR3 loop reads CASSVRDTSNQPQHF. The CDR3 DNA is TGCGCCAGCAGCGTCCGGGACACTAGCAATCAGCCCCAGCATTTT.

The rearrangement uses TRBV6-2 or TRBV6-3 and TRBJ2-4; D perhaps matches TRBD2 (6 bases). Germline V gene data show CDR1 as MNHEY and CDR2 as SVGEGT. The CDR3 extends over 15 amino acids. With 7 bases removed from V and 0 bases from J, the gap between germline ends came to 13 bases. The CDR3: CASTGTRLAKNIQYF. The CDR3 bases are TGTGCCAGCACCGGGACTCGACTAGCCAAAAACATTCAGTACTTC.

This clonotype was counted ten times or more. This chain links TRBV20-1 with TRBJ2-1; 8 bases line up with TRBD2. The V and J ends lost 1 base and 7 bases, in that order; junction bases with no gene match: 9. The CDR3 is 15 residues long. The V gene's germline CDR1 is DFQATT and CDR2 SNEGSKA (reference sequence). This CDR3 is CSARVGGRKDNEQFF. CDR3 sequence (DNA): TGCAGTGCTAGAGTGGGCGGGAGGAAGGATAATGAGCAGTTCTTC.

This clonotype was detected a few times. The CDR3 region has the DNA TGTGCCAGCAGCATCACGACTAGCGGAGGGGAGACCCAGTACTTC. It encodes CASSITTSGGETQYF. The V call is TRBV7-6, the J call TRBJ2-5, with 9 bases identical to TRBD2. The CDR3 consists of 15 residues. Trimming cost V 5 bases and J 5 bases; bases outside gene matches: 9. The germline V gene encodes CDR1 SGHVS and CDR2 FNYEAQ. The full variable domain, its missing parts supplied by reference TRBV7-6 and TRBJ2-5, is GAGVSQSPRYKVTKRGQDVALRCDPISGHVSLYWYRQALGQGPEFLTYFNYEAQQDKSGLPNDRFSAERPEGSISTLTIQRTEQRDSAMYRCASSITTSGGETQYFGPGTRLLVL.

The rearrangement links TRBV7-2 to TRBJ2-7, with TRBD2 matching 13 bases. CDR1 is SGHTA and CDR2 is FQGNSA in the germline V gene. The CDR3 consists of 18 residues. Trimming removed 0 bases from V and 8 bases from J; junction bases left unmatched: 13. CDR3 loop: CASSLAGGLAGEIGQQYF. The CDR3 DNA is TGTGCCAGCAGCTTAGCGGGAGGACTAGCGGGAGAAATCGGGCAGCAGTACTTC.

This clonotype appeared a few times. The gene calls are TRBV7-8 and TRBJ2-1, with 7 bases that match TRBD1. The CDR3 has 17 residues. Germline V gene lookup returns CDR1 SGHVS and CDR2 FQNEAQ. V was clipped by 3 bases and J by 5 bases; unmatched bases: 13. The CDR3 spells CASSFLTSGQWDNEQFF. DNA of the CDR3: TGTGCCAGCAGCTTCCTTACTTCGGGACAGTGGGACAATGAGCAGTTCTTC.

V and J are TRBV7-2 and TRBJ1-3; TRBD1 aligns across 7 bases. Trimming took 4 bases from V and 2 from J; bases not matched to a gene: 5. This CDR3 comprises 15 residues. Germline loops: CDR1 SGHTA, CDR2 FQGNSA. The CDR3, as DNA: TGTGCCAGCAGCTCGTCAGGGACAGCTGGAAACACCATATATTTT. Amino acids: CASSSSGTAGNTIYF.

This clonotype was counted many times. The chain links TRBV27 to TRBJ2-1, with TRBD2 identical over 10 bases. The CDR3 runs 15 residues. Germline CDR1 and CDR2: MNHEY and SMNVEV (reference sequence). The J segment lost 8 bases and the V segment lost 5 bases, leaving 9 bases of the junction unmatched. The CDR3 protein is CASSPTKRGGDEQFF. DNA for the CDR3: TGTGCCAGCAGTCCTACTAAGCGGGGGGGGGATGAGCAGTTCTTC.

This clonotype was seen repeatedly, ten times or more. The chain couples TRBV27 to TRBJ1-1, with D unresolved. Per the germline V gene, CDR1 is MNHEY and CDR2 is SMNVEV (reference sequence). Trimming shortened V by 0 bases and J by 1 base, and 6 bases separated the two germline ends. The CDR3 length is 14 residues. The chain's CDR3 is CASSLSGQNTEAFF. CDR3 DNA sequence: TGTGCCAGCAGTTTATCCGGCCAGAACACTGAAGCTTTCTTT.

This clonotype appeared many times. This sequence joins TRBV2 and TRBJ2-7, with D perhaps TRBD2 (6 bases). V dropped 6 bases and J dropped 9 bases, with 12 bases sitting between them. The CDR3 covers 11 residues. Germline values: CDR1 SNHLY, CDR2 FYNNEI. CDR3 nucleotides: TGTGCCAGCAGCCCCTCCGGGGGGCAGTACTTC. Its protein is CASSPSGGQYF.

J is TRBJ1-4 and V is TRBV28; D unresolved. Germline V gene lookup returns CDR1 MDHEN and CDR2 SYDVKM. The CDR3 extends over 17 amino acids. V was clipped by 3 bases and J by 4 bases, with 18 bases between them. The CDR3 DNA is TGTGCCAGCAGTTTTACTGTGTTCAGGAGAATTAATGAAAAACTGTTTTTT. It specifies CASSFTVFRRINEKLFF.

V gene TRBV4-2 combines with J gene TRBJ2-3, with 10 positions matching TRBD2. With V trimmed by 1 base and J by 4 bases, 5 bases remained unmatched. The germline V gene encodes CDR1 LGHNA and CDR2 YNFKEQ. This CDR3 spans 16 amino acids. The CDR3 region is CASSQGLAGVSDTQYF. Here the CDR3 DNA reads TGTGCCAGCAGCCAAGGGCTAGCGGGAGTATCAGATACGCAGTATTTT.

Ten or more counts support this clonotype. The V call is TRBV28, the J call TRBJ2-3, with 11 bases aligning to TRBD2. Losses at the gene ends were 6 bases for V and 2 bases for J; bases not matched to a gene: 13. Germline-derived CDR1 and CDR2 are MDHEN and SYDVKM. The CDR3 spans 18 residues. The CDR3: CASSQRLAGPLNTDTQYF. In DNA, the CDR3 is TGTGCCAGCAGCCAACGACTAGCGGGGCCCCTAAACACAGATACGCAGTATTTT.

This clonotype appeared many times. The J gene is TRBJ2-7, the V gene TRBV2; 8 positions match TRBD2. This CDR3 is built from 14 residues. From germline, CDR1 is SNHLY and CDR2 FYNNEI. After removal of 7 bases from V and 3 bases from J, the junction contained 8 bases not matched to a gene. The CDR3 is CASMGTSGRYEQYF. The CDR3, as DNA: TGTGCCAGCATGGGAACTAGCGGCCGCTACGAGCAGTACTTC.

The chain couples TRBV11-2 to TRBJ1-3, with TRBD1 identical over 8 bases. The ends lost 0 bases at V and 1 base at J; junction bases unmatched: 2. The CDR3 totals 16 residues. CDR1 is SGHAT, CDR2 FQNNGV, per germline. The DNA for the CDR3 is TGTGCCAGCAGCTTAGATCAGGGGGCATCTGGAAACACCATATATTTT. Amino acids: CASSLDQGASGNTIYF.

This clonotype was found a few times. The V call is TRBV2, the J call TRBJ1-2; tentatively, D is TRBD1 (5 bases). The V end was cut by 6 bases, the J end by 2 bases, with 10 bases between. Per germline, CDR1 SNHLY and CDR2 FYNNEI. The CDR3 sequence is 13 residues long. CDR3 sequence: CASSAGPNYGYTF. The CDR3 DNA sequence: TGTGCCAGCAGCGCGGGACCCAACTATGGCTACACCTTC.

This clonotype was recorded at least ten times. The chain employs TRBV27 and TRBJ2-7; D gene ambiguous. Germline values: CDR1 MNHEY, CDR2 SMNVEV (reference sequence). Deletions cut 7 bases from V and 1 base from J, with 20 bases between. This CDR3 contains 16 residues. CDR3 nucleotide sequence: TGTGCCAGCAACCCTGTGGGTCCAATCATTTCCTACGAGCAGTACTTC. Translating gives CASNPVGPIISYEQYF.

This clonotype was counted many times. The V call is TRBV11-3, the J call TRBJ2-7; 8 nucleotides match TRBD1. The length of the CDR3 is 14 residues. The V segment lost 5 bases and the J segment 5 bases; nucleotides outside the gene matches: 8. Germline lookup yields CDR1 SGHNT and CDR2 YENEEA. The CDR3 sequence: CASSDRTGSNEQYF. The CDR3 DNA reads TGTGCCAGCAGCGATCGGACAGGGTCCAACGAGCAGTACTTC.

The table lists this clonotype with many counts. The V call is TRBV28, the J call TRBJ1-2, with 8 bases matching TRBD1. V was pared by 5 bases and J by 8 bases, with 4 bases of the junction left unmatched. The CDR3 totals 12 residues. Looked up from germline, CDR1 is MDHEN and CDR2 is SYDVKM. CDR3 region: CASSVTGGGYTF. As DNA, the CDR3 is TGTGCCAGCAGTGTTACAGGGGGAGGCTACACCTTC.

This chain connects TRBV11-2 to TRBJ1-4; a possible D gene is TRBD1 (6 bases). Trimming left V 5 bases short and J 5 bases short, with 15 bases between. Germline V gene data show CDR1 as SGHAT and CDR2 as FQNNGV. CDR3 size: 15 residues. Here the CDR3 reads CASSLVIGGNEKLFF. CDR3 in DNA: TGTGCCAGCAGCCTGGTAATAGGGGGGAATGAAAAACTGTTTTTT.